This section outlines one T cell receptor beta chain sequence together with its context. Its specificity is unknown. The ends were cut back, 3 bases at V and 4 bases at J, with 12 bases in the middle. The CDR3 is made up of 15 amino acids. Germline V gene data show CDR1 as LNHDA and CDR2 as SQIVND (reference sequence). The data stem from a study of cytomegalovirus exposure and HLA in healthy donors. Study-wide findings and caveats: Using the classifier, cytomegalovirus status was reportedly diagnosed with high specificity and sensitivity.

Profiling relied on immunoSEQ multiplex PCR, and the TCRdb table lists in-frame clones only, not all of them. This sample has some 63,000 clones, with around 89% found just once. The origin of this receptor is a woman between 18 and 30 years old in good health and CMV-seronegative. The sequenced material came from PBMCs. V usage is TRBV19 and J usage is TRBJ1-4; D is unclear. The CDR3 sequence: CASSISGARNEKLFF. The CDR3, as DNA: TGTGCCAGTAGTATCTCCGGTGCCCGTAATGAAAAACTGTTTTTT.